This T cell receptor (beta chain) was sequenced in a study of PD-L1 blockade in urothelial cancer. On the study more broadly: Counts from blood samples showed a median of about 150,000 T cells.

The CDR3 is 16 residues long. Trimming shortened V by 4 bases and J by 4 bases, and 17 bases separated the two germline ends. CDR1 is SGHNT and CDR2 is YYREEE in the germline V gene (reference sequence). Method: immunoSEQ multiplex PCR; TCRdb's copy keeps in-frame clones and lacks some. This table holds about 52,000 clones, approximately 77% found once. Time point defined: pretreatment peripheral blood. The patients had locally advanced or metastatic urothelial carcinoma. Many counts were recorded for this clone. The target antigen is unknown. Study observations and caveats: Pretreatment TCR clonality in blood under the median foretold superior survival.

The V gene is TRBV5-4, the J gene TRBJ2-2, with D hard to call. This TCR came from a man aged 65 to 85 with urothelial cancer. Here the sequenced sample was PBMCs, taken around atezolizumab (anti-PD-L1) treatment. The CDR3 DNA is TGTGCCAGCAGCCCCGAACTTAGAGAGAGCACCGGGGAGCTGTTTTTT. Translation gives CASSPELRESTGELFF.